The 9 T cell receptor beta chains below all came from one sample that was sequenced in a study of T cells in Graves' hyperthyroidism and ophthalmopathy. Template material for amplifying TCR beta CDR3 regions consisted of RNA transcripts. The HTBI primer set was used in a first-round RT-PCR of the TCR CDR3. TCRdb re-derived calls from the multiplex PCR reads in MiXCR, one entry per CDR3 protein. The sample carries about 560,000 distinct CDR3 sequences, about a sixth recorded once. Source material: blood. The receptors shown here come from a woman aged 18-30 years with Graves' hyperthyroidism.

This clonotype was seen more than once but under ten times. The chain carries TRBV19 and TRBJ2-1; the D gene is possibly TRBD2 (6 bases). This CDR3 has 12 amino acids. CDR1 is LNHDA, CDR2 SQIVND, per germline (reference sequence). V was pared by 3 bases and J by 7 bases, with 7 bases between. CDR3 DNA sequence: TGTGCCAGTAGTATCGGAGGGAATGAGCAGTTCTTC. Its translation: CASSIGGNEQFF.

This clonotype was detected only a few times. The genes are TRBV6-1 and TRBJ1-2; D perhaps matches TRBD1 (5 bases). The germline V and J ends were trimmed by 1 base and 8 bases, with 14 bases remaining between them. CDR1 and CDR2 from the germline V gene are MNHNS and SASEGT. The CDR3 totals 14 residues. This CDR3 is CASSEGGGKGGYTF. The CDR3 DNA reads as TGTGCCAGCAGTGAAGGCGGGGGGAAGGGGGGCTACACCTTC.

This clonotype was counted at least ten times. The CDR3 is CASSTSGIADTQYF. In DNA, the CDR3 is TGTGCCAGCAGTACTAGCGGGATTGCGGATACGCAGTATTTT. The genes are TRBV28 and TRBJ2-3; 10 nucleotides agree with TRBD2. Germline CDR1 reads MDHEN; CDR2 reads SYDVKM. This CDR3 has 14 amino acids. Trimming removed 5 bases from V and 6 bases from J; junction bases left unmatched: 5.

This clonotype was observed many times. The chain has TRBV30 and TRBJ1-5, with 7 bases identical to TRBD1. CDR3 length equals 14 residues. CDR1 is GTSNPN and CDR2 is SVGIG in the germline V gene (reference sequence). V was pared by 3 bases and J by 2 bases, with 4 bases of the junction left unmatched. CDR3 coding DNA: TGTGCCTGGAGGAGGACAGGAGGCAATCAGCCCCAGCATTTT. This gives the protein CAWRRTGGNQPQHF. Variable domain in full (rest from reference TRBV30 and TRBJ1-5): SQTIHQWPATLVQPVGSPLSLECTVEGTSNPNLYWYRQAAGRGLQLLFYSVGIGQISSEVPQNLSASRPQDRQFILSSKKLLLSDSGFYLCAWRRTGGNQPQHFGDGTRLSIL.

In this sample, this clonotype turned up many times. This rearrangement joins TRBV6-1 to TRBJ2-7; 11 bases are shared with TRBD2. The CDR3 length is 14 residues. The J segment lost 3 bases and the V segment lost 8 bases, leaving 6 bases of the junction unmatched. Germline CDR1 MNHNS, CDR2 SASEGT. CDR3 bases: TGTGCCAGCGCCCTAGCGGGAGGCGTCTACGAGCAGTACTTC. It codes for CASALAGGVYEQYF.

This clonotype has a count of ten or more. This sequence joins TRBV30 and TRBJ2-5, with D unresolved. CDR1 GTSNPN and CDR2 SVGIG come from the germline V gene (reference sequence). This CDR3 has 14 residues. V was pared by 2 bases and J by 0 bases, with 10 bases between. The CDR3 region is CAWSYGVYQETQYF. DNA of the CDR3: TGTGCCTGGAGTTATGGGGTATACCAAGAGACCCAGTACTTC.

The chain uses TRBV12-3 or TRBV12-4 and TRBJ2-3, with D possibly matching TRBD2 (5 bases). The CDR3 is 12 amino acids. The germline V and J ends were trimmed by 5 bases and 10 bases, with 13 bases remaining between them. This chain's CDR3 is CASSTTRDAQYF. The DNA of the CDR3 is TGTGCCAGCAGTACCACTAGGGATGCGCAGTATTTT.

This rearrangement joins TRBV11-2 to TRBJ1-6; D gene ambiguous. The germline gives CDR1 SGHAT, CDR2 FQNNGV. The CDR3 loop spans 17 amino acids. Trimming shortened V by 1 base and J by 0 bases, and 10 bases separated the two germline ends. CDR3 loop: CASSLAGRGSYNSPLHF. The CDR3 coding sequence is TGTGCCAGCAGCTTAGCCGGTCGAGGCTCCTATAATTCACCCCTCCACTTT.

This clonotype was observed many times. The chain's CDR3 is CAARTSGGSNYNEQFF. DNA for the CDR3: TGTGCCGCCCGGACTAGCGGGGGGTCTAATTACAATGAGCAGTTCTTC. This sequence joins TRBV10-3 and TRBJ2-1; 14 bases match TRBD2. This CDR3 spans 16 amino acids. V shed 11 bases and J 4 bases; nucleotides not matched to a gene: 10. Germline loops: CDR1 ENHRY, CDR2 SYGVKD.